One T cell receptor beta chain is described in this entry. Trimming at V came to 4 bases and at J to 5 bases, leaving 4 bases not matched to a gene. The CDR3 extends over 14 amino acids. From germline, CDR1 is MRHNA and CDR2 SNTAGT. This record comes from a study of cytomegalovirus exposure and HLA in healthy donors. Study context: The platform used for the approximately 130 validation repertoires matched that of the 666 first-cohort repertoires, a later analysis reported.

Profiling relied on immunoSEQ multiplex PCR, and the TCRdb table lists in-frame clones only, not all of them. This sample has 250,000 to 400,000 clones, with approximately 88% found just once. The sample was PBMCs. The chain carries TRBV6-4 and TRBJ1-2; the match to TRBD1 covers 10 bases. This clonotype originated in a young man in good health and CMV-seronegative. The CDR3 loop is CASSVDRGNYGYTF. The DNA for the CDR3 is TGTGCCAGCAGTGTGGACAGGGGGAATTATGGCTACACCTTC.